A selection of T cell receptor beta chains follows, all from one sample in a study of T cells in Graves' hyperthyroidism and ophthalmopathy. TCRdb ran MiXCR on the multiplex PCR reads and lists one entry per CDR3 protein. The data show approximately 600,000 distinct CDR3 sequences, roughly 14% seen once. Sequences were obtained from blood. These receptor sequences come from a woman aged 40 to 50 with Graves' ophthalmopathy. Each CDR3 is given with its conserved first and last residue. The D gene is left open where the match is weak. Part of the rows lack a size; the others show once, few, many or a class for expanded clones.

CASSLLTRDREVAKNIQYF | TGTGCCAGCAGTTTGTTAACCCGGGACAGGGAAGTAGCCAAAAACATTCAGTACTTC | TRBJ2-4 | NA | TRBD1 | 19 | TRBV28
CASSEGRGFYGYTF | TGTGCCAGCAGTGAAGGACGGGGATTCTATGGCTACACCTTC | TRBJ1-2 | many | NA | 14 | TRBV6-1
CASSTPTGFYGYTF | TGTGCCAGCAGCACTCCGACAGGGTTCTATGGCTACACCTTC | TRBJ1-2 | NA | TRBD1 | 14 | TRBV28
CASSRGATSGANVLTF | TGTGCCAGTAGTAGAGGTGCGACCTCTGGGGCCAACGTCCTGACTTTC | TRBJ2-6 | few | NA | 16 | TRBV19
CASSPRSYGYTF | TGCGCCAGCAGCCCGCGTTCCTATGGCTACACCTTC | TRBJ1-2 | NA | NA | 12 | TRBV4-1
CASGLTAGDYEQYF | TGTGCCAGCGGCCTTACAGCGGGAGACTACGAGCAGTACTTC | TRBJ2-7 | many | TRBD2 | 14 | TRBV2
CASRSERGGSGANVLTF | TGCGCCAGCAGATCCGAAAGGGGGGGGTCTGGGGCCAACGTCCTGACTTTC | TRBJ2-6 | many | NA | 17 | TRBV5-1
CASSSTLAGGQETQYF | TGCGCCAGCAGCTCCACACTAGCGGGAGGACAAGAGACCCAGTACTTC | TRBJ2-5 | NA | TRBD2 | 16 | TRBV5-1
CASSLPSGGFTDTQYF | TGTGCCAGCAGCTTGCCTAGCGGGGGGTTCACAGATACGCAGTATTTT | TRBJ2-3 | few | TRBD2 | 16 | TRBV5-4
CSARIGLSYEQYF | TGCAGTGCTAGAATTGGTCTCTCCTACGAGCAGTACTTC | TRBJ2-7 | many | NA | 13 | TRBV20-1
CASSVGLGEQYF | TGTGCCAGCAGCGTAGGACTAGGCGAGCAGTACTTC | TRBJ2-7 | many | NA | 12 | TRBV9
CASSLDPRGSNQPQHF | TGTGCCAGCAGCTTAGACCCTAGGGGGAGCAATCAGCCCCAGCATTTT | TRBJ1-5 | many | NA | 16 | TRBV11-2
CASRPDREVPEAFF | TGCGCCAGCAGACCCGACAGGGAGGTCCCTGAAGCTTTCTTT | TRBJ1-1 | many | TRBD1 | 14 | TRBV5-1
CASSVEAADTEAFF | TGTGCCAGCAGCGTAGAGGCGGCAGACACTGAAGCTTTCTTT | TRBJ1-1 | many | NA | 14 | TRBV9
CASSQGGFGNTIYF | TGTGCCAGCAGCCAAGGAGGTTTTGGAAACACCATATATTTT | TRBJ1-3 | NA | NA | 14 | TRBV3-1
CASTPHRGGRTGELFF | TGTGCCAGTACCCCCCACAGGGGCGGTAGGACCGGGGAGCTGTTTTTT | TRBJ2-2 | many | TRBD1 | 16 | TRBV19
CATWTGKEWGYTF | TGTGCCACCTGGACAGGGAAGGAGTGGGGCTACACCTTC | TRBJ1-2 | many | TRBD1 | 13 | TRBV6-2/TRBV6-3
CAWKRTGTNTEAFF | TGTGCCTGGAAACGTACAGGGACCAACACTGAAGCTTTCTTT | TRBJ1-1 | many | NA | 14 | TRBV30
CASSLISRNQPQHF | TGTGCCAGCAGTTTAATCTCCCGCAATCAGCCCCAGCATTTT | TRBJ1-5 | NA | NA | 14 | TRBV28
CSVEGLEVREQYF | TGCAGCGTTGAAGGACTAGAAGTTCGAGAGCAGTACTTC | TRBJ2-7 | many | NA | 13 | TRBV29-1
CASSLAQGAAGYTF | TGTGCCAGCAGCTTAGCGCAGGGTGCAGCAGGCTACACCTTC | TRBJ1-2 | many | NA | 14 | TRBV7-8
CASSQDSPGLAGGETQYF | TGTGCCAGCAGCCAAGATTCCCCGGGACTAGCGGGAGGAGAGACCCAGTACTTC | TRBJ2-5 | NA | TRBD2 | 18 | TRBV3-1